The clone carrying this TCR beta chain was counted many times. Its antigen is currently unknown. The CDR3 is 14 residues long. V lost 5 bases and J 8 bases, leaving 16 bases between the germline ends. CDR1 and CDR2 from the germline V gene are SGHTA and FQGNSA. Libraries of bulk TCR were made by previously described methods (with listed TCR primers). Each CDR3 protein gets one entry after TCRdb re-called the PCR reads with MiXCR. The data contain 460,000 or so distinct CDR3 sequences, 20% to 25% of them seen just once; the ten biggest clones take up about 0.8%. The authors gated naive CD8 T cells as CD8+CD4-CCR7+CD45RA+ for sorting. This record comes from a study of molecular identifiers for immune sequencing clone quantification. Study observations and caveats: Among effectors, clones above 20 RNA copies held over 98% of molecules; among naive cells, under 1%. Identical barcode-sharing TCR molecules could lead to underestimated sizes for highly expanded clones.

The gene calls are TRBV7-2 and TRBJ2-1, with a possible D match to TRBD2 (6 bases). The sequence derives from a human donor in good health. Some libraries in this study had Jurkat cell RNA spiked in. The sample was naive CD8+ T cells from blood, with Jurkat cell RNA spiked in. Specified subset: FACS-sorted CD8+CD4-CCR7+CD45RA+ naive T cells. CDR3 sequence reads: CASSQRDSWYEQFF. CDR3 DNA: TGTGCCAGCAGCCAGAGGGACTCGTGGTATGAGCAGTTCTTC. Full variable domain (remainder filled in from reference TRBV7-2 and TRBJ2-1): GAGVSQSPSNKVTEKGKDVELRCDPISGHTALYWYRQSLGQGLEFLIYFQGNSAPDKSGLPSDRFSAERTGGSVSTLTIQRTQQEDSAVYLCASSQRDSWYEQFFGPGTRLTVL.